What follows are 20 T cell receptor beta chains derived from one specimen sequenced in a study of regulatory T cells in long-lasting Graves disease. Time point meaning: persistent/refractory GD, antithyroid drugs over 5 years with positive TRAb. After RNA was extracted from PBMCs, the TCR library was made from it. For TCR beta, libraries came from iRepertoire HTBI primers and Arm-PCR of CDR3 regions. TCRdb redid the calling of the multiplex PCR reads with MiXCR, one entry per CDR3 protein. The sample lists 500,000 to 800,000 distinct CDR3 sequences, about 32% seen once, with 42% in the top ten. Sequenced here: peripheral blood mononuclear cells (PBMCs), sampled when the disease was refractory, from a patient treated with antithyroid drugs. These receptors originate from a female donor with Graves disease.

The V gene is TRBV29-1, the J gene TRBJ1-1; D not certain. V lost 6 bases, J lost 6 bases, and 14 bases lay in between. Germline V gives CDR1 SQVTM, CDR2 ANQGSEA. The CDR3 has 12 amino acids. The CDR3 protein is CSVPGPRAEAFF. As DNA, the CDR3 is TGCAGCGTGCCCGGACCACGGGCTGAAGCTTTCTTT.

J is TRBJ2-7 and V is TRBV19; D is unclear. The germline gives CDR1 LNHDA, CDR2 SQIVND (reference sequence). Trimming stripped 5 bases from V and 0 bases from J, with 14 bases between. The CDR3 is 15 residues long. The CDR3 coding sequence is TGTGCCAGTAGTCCTTCCGGGTCAAGCTCCTACGAGCAGTACTTC. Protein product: CASSPSGSSSYEQYF.

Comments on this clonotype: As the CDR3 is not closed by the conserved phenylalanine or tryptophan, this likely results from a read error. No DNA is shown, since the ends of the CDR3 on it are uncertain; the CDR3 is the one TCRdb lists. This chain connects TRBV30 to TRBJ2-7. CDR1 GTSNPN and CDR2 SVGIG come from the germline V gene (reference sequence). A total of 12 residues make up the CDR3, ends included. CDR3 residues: CAWSVVSYEQYL.

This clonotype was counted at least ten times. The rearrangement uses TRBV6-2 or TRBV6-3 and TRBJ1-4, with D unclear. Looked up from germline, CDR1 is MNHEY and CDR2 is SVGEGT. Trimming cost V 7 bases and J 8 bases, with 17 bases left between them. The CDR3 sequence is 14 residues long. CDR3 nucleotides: TGTGCCAGCACCCAACTGGACGGATTCGAAAAACTGTTTTTT. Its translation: CASTQLDGFEKLFF.

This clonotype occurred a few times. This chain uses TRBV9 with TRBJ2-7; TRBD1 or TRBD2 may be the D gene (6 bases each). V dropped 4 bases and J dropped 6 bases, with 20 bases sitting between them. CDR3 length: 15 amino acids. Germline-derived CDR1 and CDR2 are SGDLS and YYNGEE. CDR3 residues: CASSLRSRGEGEQYF. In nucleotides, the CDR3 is TGTGCCAGCAGCTTAAGAAGTAGGGGGGAAGGCGAGCAGTACTTC.

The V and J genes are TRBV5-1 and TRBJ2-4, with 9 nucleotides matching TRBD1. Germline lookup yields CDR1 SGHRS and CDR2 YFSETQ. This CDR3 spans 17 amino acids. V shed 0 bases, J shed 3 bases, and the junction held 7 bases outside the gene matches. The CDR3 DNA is TGCGCCAGCAGCTTGGCCGGGACAGGGAGAGGCAAAAACATTCAGTACTTC. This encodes CASSLAGTGRGKNIQYF.

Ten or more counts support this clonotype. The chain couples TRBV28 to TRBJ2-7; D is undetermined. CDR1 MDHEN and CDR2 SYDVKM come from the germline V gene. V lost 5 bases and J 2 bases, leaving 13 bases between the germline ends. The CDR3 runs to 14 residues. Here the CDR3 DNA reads TGTGCCAGCAGTCCCCTCGGGCAGGCCTACGAGCAGTACTTC. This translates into CASSPLGQAYEQYF.

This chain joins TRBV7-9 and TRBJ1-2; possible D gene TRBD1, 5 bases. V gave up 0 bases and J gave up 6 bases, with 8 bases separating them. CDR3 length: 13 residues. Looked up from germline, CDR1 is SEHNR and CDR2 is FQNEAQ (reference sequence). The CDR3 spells CASSLAGADGYTF. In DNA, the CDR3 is TGTGCCAGCAGCTTAGCAGGGGCGGATGGCTACACCTTC.

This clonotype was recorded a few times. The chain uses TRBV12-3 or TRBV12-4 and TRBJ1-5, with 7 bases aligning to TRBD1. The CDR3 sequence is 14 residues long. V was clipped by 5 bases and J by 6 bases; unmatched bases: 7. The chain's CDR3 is CASSLQGKSQPQHF. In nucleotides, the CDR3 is TGTGCCAGCAGTCTACAGGGGAAGAGTCAGCCCCAGCATTTT.

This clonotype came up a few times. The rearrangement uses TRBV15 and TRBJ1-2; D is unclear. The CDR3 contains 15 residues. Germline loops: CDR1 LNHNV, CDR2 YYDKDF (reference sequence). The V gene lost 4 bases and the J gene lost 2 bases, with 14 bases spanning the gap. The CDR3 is CATSTLLGVNYGYTF. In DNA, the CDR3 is TGTGCCACCAGCACCCTATTGGGTGTAAACTATGGCTACACCTTC.

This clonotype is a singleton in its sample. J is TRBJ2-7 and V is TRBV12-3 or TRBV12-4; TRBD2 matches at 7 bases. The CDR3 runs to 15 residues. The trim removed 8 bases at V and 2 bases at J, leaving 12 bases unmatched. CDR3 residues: CASRKEPSGPYEQYF. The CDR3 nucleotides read TGTGCCAGCCGAAAAGAGCCTAGCGGCCCCTACGAGCAGTACTTC.

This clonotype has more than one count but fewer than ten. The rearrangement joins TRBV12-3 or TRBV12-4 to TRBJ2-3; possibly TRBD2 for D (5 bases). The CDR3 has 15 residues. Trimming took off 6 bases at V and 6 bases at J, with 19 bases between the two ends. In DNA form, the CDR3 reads TGTGCCAGCAGCCTGGAGGTAGGCGTAACTGATACGCAGTATTTT. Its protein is CASSLEVGVTDTQYF.

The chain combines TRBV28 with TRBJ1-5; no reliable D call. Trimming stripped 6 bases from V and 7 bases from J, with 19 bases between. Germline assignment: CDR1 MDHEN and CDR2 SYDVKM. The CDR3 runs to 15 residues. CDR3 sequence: CASSTLTAAGQPQHF. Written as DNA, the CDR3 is TGTGCCAGCAGCACACTGACTGCGGCAGGCCAGCCCCAGCATTTT.

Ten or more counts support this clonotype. The chain's CDR3 is CASSLGAGQPQHF. The CDR3 DNA is TGTGCCAGCAGTTTAGGGGCGGGTCAGCCCCAGCATTTT. V gene TRBV12-3 or TRBV12-4 combines with J gene TRBJ1-5; D is unresolved. This CDR3 comprises 13 residues. The ends were cut back, 1 base at V and 6 bases at J, with 7 bases in the middle.

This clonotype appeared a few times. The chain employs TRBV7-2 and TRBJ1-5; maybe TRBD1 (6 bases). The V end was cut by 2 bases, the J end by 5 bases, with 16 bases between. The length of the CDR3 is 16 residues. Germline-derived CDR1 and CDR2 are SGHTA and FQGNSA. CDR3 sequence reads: CASSLIWGAGDQPQHF. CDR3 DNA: TGTGCCAGCAGCTTAATTTGGGGGGCGGGTGATCAGCCCCAGCATTTT.

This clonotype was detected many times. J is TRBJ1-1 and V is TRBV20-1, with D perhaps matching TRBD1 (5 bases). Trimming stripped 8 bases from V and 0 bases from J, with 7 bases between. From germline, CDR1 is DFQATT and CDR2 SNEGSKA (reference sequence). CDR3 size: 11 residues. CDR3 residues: CSPRVNTEAFF. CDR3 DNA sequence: TGCAGTCCCAGGGTGAACACTGAAGCTTTCTTT.

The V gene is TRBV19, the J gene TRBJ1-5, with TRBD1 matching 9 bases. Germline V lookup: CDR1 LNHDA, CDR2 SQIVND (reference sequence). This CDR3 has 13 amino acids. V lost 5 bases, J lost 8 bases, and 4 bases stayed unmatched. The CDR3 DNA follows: TGTGCCAGTAGTCGACAGGGGGAGAAGCCCCAGCATTTT. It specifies CASSRQGEKPQHF.

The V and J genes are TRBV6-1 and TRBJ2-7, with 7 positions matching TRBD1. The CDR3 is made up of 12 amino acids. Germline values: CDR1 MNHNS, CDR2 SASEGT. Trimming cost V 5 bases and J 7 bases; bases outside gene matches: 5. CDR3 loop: CASSRTGTEQYF. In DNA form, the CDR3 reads TGTGCCAGCAGTCGGACAGGAACTGAGCAGTACTTC.

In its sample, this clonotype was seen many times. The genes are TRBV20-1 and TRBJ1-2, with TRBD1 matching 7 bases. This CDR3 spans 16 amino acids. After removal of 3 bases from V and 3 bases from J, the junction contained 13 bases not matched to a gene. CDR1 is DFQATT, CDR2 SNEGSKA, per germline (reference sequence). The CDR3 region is CSASEPLRGKDYGYTF. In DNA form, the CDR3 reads TGCAGTGCTAGCGAACCGCTCAGGGGGAAAGACTATGGCTACACCTTC.

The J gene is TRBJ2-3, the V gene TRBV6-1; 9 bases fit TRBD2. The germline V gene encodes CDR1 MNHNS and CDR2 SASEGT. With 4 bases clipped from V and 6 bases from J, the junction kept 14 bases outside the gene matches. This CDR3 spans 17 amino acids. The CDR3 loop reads CASSGAYSGRIMDTQYF. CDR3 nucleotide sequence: TGTGCCAGCAGTGGAGCCTATAGCGGGAGAATTATGGATACGCAGTATTTT.